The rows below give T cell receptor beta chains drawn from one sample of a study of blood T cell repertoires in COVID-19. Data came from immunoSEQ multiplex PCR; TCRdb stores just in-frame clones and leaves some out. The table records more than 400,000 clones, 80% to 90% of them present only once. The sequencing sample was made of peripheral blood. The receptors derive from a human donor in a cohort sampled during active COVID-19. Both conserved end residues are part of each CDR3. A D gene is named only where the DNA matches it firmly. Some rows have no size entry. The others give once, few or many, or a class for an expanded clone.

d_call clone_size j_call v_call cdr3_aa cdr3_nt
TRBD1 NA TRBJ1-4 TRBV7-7 CASSQNRGEKLFF TGTGCTAGCAGTCAGAACAGGGGTGAAAAACTGTTTTTT
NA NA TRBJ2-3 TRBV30 CAWSVIGGGTDTQYF TGTGCCTGGAGTGTAATAGGGGGGGGCACAGATACGCAGTATTTT
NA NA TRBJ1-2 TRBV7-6 CASSLGPRDRNYGYTF TGTGCCAGCAGCTTGGGACCGCGGGATCGGAACTATGGCTACACCTTC
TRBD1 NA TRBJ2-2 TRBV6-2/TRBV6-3 CASSYTRQDRLDRELFF TGTGCCAGCAGTTACACCCGACAGGACAGGTTGGACCGGGAGCTGTTTTTT
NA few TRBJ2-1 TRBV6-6 CASSRKGANEQFF TGTGCCAGCAGCCGGAAAGGGGCCAATGAGCAGTTCTTC
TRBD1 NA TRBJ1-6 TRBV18 CASSTQGIGNSPLHF TGTGCCAGCTCAACACAGGGGATCGGAAATTCACCCCTCCACTTT
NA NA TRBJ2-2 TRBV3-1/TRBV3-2 CASSSRPGELFF TGTGCCAGCAGCTCCCGTCCGGGGGAGCTGTTTTTT
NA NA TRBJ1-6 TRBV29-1 CSVCMVRGSPLHF TGCAGCGTGTGTATGGTCCGGGGTTCACCCCTCCACTTT
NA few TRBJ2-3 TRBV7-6 CASSLYGEYSTDTQYF TGTGCCAGCAGCTTATATGGGGAGTACAGCACAGATACGCAGTATTTT
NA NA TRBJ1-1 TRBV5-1 CASSLNSGSNTEAFF TGCGCCAGCAGCCTTAATTCGGGGTCGAACACTGAAGCTTTCTTT
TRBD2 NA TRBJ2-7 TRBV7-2 CASRSHLAGDRYEQYF TGTGCCAGCAGATCCCATCTAGCGGGAGATCGCTACGAGCAGTACTTC
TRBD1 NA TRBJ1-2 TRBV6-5 CASQGRTGLGYTF TGTGCCAGTCAGGGCCGGACAGGGCTTGGCTACACCTTC
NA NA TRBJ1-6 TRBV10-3 CAISESPRNNSPLHF TGTGCCATCAGTGAGTCCCCCCGTAATAATTCACCCCTCCACTTT
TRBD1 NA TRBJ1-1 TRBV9 CASSVILTGGEAFF TGTGCCAGCAGCGTAATCCTTACAGGGGGCGAAGCTTTCTTT
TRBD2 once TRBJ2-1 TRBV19 CASSAAPGTSNSNEQFF TGTGCCAGTAGTGCGGCACCCGGGACTAGCAACTCTAATGAGCAGTTCTTC
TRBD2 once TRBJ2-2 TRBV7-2 CASVAGGLLTGELFF TGTGCCAGCGTAGCGGGAGGGCTTCTCACCGGGGAGCTGTTTTTT
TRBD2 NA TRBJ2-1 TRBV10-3 CAISMTSGSEGEQFF TGTGCCATCAGTATGACTAGCGGGAGTGAGGGTGAGCAGTTCTTC
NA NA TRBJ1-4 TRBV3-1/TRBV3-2 CASSQAVNRFSEKLFF TGTGCCAGCAGCCAAGCGGTGAACAGGTTCTCCGAAAAACTGTTTTTT
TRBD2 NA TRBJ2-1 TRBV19 CASRVGAGGLGSSYNEQFF TGTGCCAGTAGGGTAGGAGCGGGAGGGCTCGGGAGCTCCTACAATGAGCAGTTCTTC
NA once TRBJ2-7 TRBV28 CASRPSSGFISYEQYF TGTGCCAGCAGGCCCAGTTCAGGCTTCATCTCCTACGAGCAGTACTTC
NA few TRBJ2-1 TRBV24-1 CATSVEHGEQFF TGTGCCACCAGTGTCGAGCATGGTGAGCAGTTCTTC
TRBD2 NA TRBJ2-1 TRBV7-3 CASSSTRTGLAGHEQFF TGTGCCAGCAGCTCCACAAGAACAGGACTAGCCGGGCATGAGCAGTTCTTC
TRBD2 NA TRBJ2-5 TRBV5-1 CASSGSGAGETQYF TGCGCCAGCAGCGGTAGCGGGGCCGGGGAGACCCAGTACTTC
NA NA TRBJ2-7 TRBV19 CASSHRFTYEQYF TGTGCCAGTAGTCACAGATTCACCTACGAGCAGTACTTC
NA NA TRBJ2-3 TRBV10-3 CAISQADTQYF TGTGCCATCAGCCAGGCGGATACGCAGTATTTT
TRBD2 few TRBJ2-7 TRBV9 CASSPGPGGLYEQYF TGTGCCAGCAGCCCCGGCCCGGGGGGACTCTACGAGCAGTACTTC
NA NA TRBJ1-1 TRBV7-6 CASSPIGQQNTEAFF TGTGCCAGCAGCCCCATTGGGCAGCAGAACACTGAAGCTTTCTTT
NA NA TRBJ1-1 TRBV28 CASTSGGTEAFF TGTGCCAGCACCTCGGGAGGGACTGAAGCTTTCTTT